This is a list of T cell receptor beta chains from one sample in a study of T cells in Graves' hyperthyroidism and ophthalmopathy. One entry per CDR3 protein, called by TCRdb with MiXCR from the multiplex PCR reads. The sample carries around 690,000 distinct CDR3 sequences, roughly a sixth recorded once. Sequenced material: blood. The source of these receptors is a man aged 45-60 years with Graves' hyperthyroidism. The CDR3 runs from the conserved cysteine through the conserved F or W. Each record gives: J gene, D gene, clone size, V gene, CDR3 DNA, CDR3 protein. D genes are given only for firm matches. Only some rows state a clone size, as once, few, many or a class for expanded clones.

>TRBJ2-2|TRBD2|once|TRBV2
TGTGCCAGCAAGGCCGGACTAGCGGGATCCGCCGGGGAGCTGTTTTTT
CASKAGLAGSAGELFF
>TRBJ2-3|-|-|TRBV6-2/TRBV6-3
TGTGCCAGCAGTTCACGGGGAGATACGCAGTATTTT
CASSSRGDTQYF
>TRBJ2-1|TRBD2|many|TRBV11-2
TGTGCCAGCAGGACCTGGCGGGAGTGGGTCAATGAGCAGTTCTTC
CASRTWREWVNEQFF
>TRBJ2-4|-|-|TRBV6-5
TGTGCCAGCAGTTTGGACGGAACCCTTTCCAAAAACATTCAGTACTTC
CASSLDGTLSKNIQYF
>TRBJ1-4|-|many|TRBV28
TGTGCCAGCAGGCATGGGGGGGGAACTAATGAAAAACTGTTTTTT
CASRHGGGTNEKLFF
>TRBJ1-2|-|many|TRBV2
TGTGCCAGCAGTACTTTAAGGGGTGGCTACACCTTC
CASSTLRGGYTF
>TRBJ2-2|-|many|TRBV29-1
TGCAGCGTTAGCCCATATGGGGAGCGTACCGGGGAGCTGTTTTTT
CSVSPYGERTGELFF
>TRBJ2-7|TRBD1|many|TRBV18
TGTGCCAGCTCACCCATGGACAGGGACGGGGACGAGCAGTACTTC
CASSPMDRDGDEQYF
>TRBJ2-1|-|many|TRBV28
TGTGCCAGCGTGGATAGCGGAAACAATGAGCAGTTCTTC
CASVDSGNNEQFF
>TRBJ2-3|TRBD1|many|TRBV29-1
TGCAGCGTTGGAATGGACAGGGAAACAGATACGCAGTATTTT
CSVGMDRETDTQYF
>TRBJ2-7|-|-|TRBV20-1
TGCAGTGTAACAGGTCCTACCTACGAGCAGTACTTC
CSVTGPTYEQYF
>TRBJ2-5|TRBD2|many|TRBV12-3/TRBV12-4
TGTGCCAGCAGTTTCAGACTAGCGGGAGGGCCAGGAGAGACCCAGTACTTC
CASSFRLAGGPGETQYF
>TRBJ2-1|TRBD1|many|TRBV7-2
TGTGCCAGCAGCTTATCTCCGGGACAGTACAATGAGCAGTTCTTC
CASSLSPGQYNEQFF
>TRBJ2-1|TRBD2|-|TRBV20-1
TGCAGTGCTACCCGGACTAGCGTGTACAATGAGCAGTTCTTC
CSATRTSVYNEQFF
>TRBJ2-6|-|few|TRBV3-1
TGTGCCAGCAGCCAAGATCTGGGGGCTGGGGCCAACGTCCTGACTTTC
CASSQDLGAGANVLTF
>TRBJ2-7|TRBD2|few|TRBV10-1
TGCGCCAGCAGTGAGAGCGGGACTAGCAGCTACGAGCAGTACTTC
CASSESGTSSYEQYF
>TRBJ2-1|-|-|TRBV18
TGTGCCAGCTCACGGCCGGGAGAGGCCTACAATGAGCAGTTCTTC
CASSRPGEAYNEQFF
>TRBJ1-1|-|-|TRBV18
TGTGCCAGCTCACCCAGGGACCAGAACACTGAAGCTTTCTTT
CASSPRDQNTEAFF
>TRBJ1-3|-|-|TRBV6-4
TGTGCCAGCAGTTCAACCCCTCTTTTCAGGTCTGGAAACACCATATATTTT
CASSSTPLFRSGNTIYF
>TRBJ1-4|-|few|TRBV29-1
TGCAGCGTTGTAGGGCTTCATGAAAAACTGTTTTTT
CSVVGLHEKLFF
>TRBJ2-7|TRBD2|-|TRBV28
TGTGCCGCAAACAGCGACGCGGGGGGCTACGAGCAGTACTTC
CAANSDAGGYEQYF
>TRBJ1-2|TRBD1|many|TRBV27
TGTGCCAGCAGTTTATACTGGACAGGGGCTAACTATGGCTACACCTTC
CASSLYWTGANYGYTF
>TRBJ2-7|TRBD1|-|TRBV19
TGTGCCAGTTCCGGGACAGGGGATCTCTACGAGCAGTACTTC
CASSGTGDLYEQYF
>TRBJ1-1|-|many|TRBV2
TGTGCCAGCAGTGAAATCGGGGCAGGGGTCACTGAAGCTTTCTTT
CASSEIGAGVTEAFF
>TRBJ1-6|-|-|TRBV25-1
TGTGCCAGCAGTGTCAGCCTTAATTCACCCCTCCACTTT
CASSVSLNSPLHF
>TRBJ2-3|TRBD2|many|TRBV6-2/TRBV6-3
TGTGCCAGCACTACAATTTTAGCGGGAGAACGAGATACGCAGTATTTT
CASTTILAGERDTQYF
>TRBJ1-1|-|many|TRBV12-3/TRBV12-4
TGTGCCAGCAGTTTAAGGGTGGGGAACACTGAAGCTTTCTTT
CASSLRVGNTEAFF
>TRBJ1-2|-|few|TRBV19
TGTGCCAGTATGGTCGGGGGCTATGGCTACACCTTC
CASMVGGYGYTF
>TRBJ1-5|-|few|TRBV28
TGTGCCAGCAGTCCTACACATAGCAATCAGCCCCAGCATTTT
CASSPTHSNQPQHF
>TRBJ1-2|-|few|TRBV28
TGTGCCAGCCGGGGGTGGGGGGCTCCTAACTATGGCTACACCTTC
CASRGWGAPNYGYTF
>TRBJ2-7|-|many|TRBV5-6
TGTGCCAGCAGCTTGGGCCGTCGAAGCTCCTACGAGCAGTACTTC
CASSLGRRSSYEQYF
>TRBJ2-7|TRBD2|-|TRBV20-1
TGCAGTGCTAGAGCGGGACTAGCGGGAGCCTACGATCAGTACTTC
CSARAGLAGAYDQYF
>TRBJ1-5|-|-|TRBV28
TGTGCCAGCAGTTTAGGCGGCGACAATCAGCCCCAGCATTTT
CASSLGGDNQPQHF
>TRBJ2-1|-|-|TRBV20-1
TGCAGTACCCCCGGGACACCGGACAATGAGCAGTTCTTC
CSTPGTPDNEQFF
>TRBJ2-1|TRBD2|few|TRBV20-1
TGCAGTGCTTTGACCGGGACTAACAGCAACTACAATGAGCAGTTCTTC
CSALTGTNSNYNEQFF
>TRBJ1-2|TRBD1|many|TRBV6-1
TGTGCCAGCATCCCCGGGACAGGGCATGGCTACACCTTC
CASIPGTGHGYTF
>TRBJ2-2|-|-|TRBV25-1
TGTGCCAGCAGGGTAGACGGGAGTTCTAGTGCTTTTTACACCGGGGAGCTGTTTTTT
CASRVDGSSSAFYTGELFF
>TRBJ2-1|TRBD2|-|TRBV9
TGTGCCAGCAGCGTAAAACTAGCGGGGCACAATGAGCAGTTCTTC
CASSVKLAGHNEQFF
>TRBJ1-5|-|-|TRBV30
TGTGCCTGGAGTGAGGACCGCCGCACGGATAGCAATCAGCCCCAGCATTTT
CAWSEDRRTDSNQPQHF
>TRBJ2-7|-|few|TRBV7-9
TGTGCCAGCAGCTGGACGGAGGGTGGCTACGAGCAGTACTTC
CASSWTEGGYEQYF
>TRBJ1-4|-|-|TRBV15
TGTGCCACCAGCAGAGACAGGTCGATTCTCCAGGAAAAACTGTTTTTT
CATSRDRSILQEKLFF
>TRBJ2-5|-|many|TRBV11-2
TGTGCCAGCAGCTTAGTAACCGAGACCCAGTACTTC
CASSLVTETQYF
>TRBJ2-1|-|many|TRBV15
TGTGCCACCAGCACAGTTCCGGACTCCTACAATGAGCAGTTCTTC
CATSTVPDSYNEQFF
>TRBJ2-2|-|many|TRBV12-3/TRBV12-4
TGTGCCAGCAGCTTCACAGGGTCGAACACCGGGGAGCTGTTTTTT
CASSFTGSNTGELFF
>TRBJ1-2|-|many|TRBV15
TGTGCCACCAGCAGTGTCCTTGGACAGCGAATCCGATATGGCTACACCTTC
CATSSVLGQRIRYGYTF
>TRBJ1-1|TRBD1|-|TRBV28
TGTGCCAGCGATGGACAGGTAGGACGTGAAGCTTTCTTT
CASDGQVGREAFF